The 20 T cell receptor beta chains below all came from one sample that was sequenced in a study of OX40 agonist ivuxolimab in advanced cancers. Profiling relied on immunoSEQ multiplex PCR, and the TCRdb table lists in-frame clones only, not all of them. The sample holds 90,000 to 95,000 clones; roughly 86% are singletons and the top ten take about 4.5%. The source material was CD4+ or CD8+ T cells sorted from blood, sampled in a trial of the OX40 agonist ivuxolimab. The receptors originated from an adult with an advanced solid tumor such as melanoma, head and neck, liver or kidney cancer.

The chain has TRBV30 and TRBJ2-5; 10 positions match TRBD2. Germline V gene lookup returns CDR1 GTSNPN and CDR2 SVGIG (reference sequence). The CDR3 extends over 16 amino acids. J was trimmed by 1 base and V by 0 bases; bases with no gene match: 5. The DNA of the CDR3 is TGTGCCTGGAGTGTCGACTCTAGCGGGGGCCAAGAGACCCAGTACTTC. Protein: CAWSVDSSGGQETQYF.

The rearrangement links TRBV7-2 to TRBJ1-3; a weak D match, TRBD1 (5 bases). The V end lost 2 bases, the J end lost 4 bases, and 9 bases lay between the germline ends. CDR1 and CDR2 (germline): SGHTA, FQGNSA. The CDR3 length is 14 residues. The CDR3: CASSLPGRGNTIYF. The CDR3 DNA reads as TGTGCCAGCAGCTTACCAGGGCGAGGAAACACCATATATTTT.

The CDR3 region is CASSVVEVQTGELFF. The CDR3 coding sequence is TGTGCCAGCAGCGTAGTTGAGGTACAGACCGGGGAGCTGTTTTTT. The rearrangement uses TRBV9 and TRBJ2-2; D is undetermined. The CDR3 has 15 amino acids. CDR1 SGDLS and CDR2 YYNGEE come from the germline V gene. V gave up 0 bases and J gave up 5 bases, with 11 bases separating them. The full variable domain, in which reference TRBV9 and TRBJ2-2 provide the parts outside the CDR3, is DSGVTQTPKHLITATGQRVTLRCSPRSGDLSVYWYQQSLDQGLQFLIQYYNGEERAKGNILERFSAQQFPDLHSELNLSSLELGDSALYFCASSVVEVQTGELFFGEGSRLTVL.

The CDR3 loop is CASSTIQGARPNTEAFF. The CDR3 DNA reads TGTGCCAGTAGTACGATACAGGGGGCGCGTCCGAACACTGAAGCTTTCTTT. V and J are TRBV19 and TRBJ1-1, with 9 bases lining up with TRBD1. J gave up 1 base and V 4 bases, and 10 bases lay outside the gene matches. Germline values: CDR1 LNHDA, CDR2 SQIVND (reference sequence). The CDR3 is made up of 17 amino acids.

The chain combines TRBV5-8 with TRBJ1-4; no definite D call. V lost 0 bases and J lost 6, with 3 bases in between. The CDR3 runs to 12 residues. The germline V gene encodes CDR1 SGHTS and CDR2 YDEGEE. Written as DNA, the CDR3 is TGTGCCAGCAGCTTGGGCTATGAAAAACTGTTTTTT. Residues: CASSLGYEKLFF.

The chain employs TRBV29-1 and TRBJ1-1, with 7 bases fitting TRBD1. This CDR3 has 12 amino acids. V shed 6 bases, J shed 3 bases, and the junction held 4 bases outside the gene matches. The germline V gene has CDR1 SQVTM and CDR2 ANQGSEA. The CDR3 sequence: CSVSTGDTEAFF. The CDR3 nucleotides are TGCAGCGTCTCCACAGGGGACACTGAAGCTTTCTTT.

The chain is built from TRBV19 and TRBJ2-7; 10 nucleotides agree with TRBD1. Trimming at V came to 3 bases and at J to 5 bases, leaving 4 bases not matched to a gene. Germline-derived CDR1 and CDR2 are LNHDA and SQIVND (reference sequence). The CDR3 consists of 14 residues. This chain's CDR3 is CASSMTGGVDEQYF. The CDR3 bases are TGTGCCAGTAGTATGACAGGGGGCGTCGACGAGCAGTACTTC.

The chain has TRBV21-1 and TRBJ1-3. TRBV21-1 has pseudogene status. CDR3 length: 17 residues. The CDR3 region has the DNA TGTGCCAGCAGCCCCCGGGCTCCCACTAGCTCTGGAAACACCATATATTTT. Encoded protein: CASSPRAPTSSGNTIYF.

This chain links TRBV5-4 with TRBJ2-7; 11 bases match TRBD1. CDR1 is SGHNT and CDR2 is YYREEE in the germline V gene (reference sequence). V shed 4 bases, J shed 4 bases, and the junction held 4 bases outside the gene matches. This CDR3 is 14 amino acids long. CDR3 residues: CASSRGQGAYEQYV. The CDR3 coding sequence is TGTGCCAGCAGCCGAGGACAGGGGGCATACGAGCAGTACGTC.

This chain joins TRBV19 and TRBJ1-6, with no clear D. Trimming left V 3 bases short and J 6 bases short, with 9 bases between. This CDR3 is 14 amino acids long. CDR1 and CDR2 from the germline V gene are LNHDA and SQIVND (reference sequence). Here the CDR3 reads CASSMTGPNSPLHF. CDR3 nucleotides: TGTGCCAGTAGTATGACCGGACCTAATTCACCCCTCCACTTT.

This clone was recorded a few times. V is TRBV29-1 and J is TRBJ1-1, with D unresolved. Germline CDR1 SQVTM, CDR2 ANQGSEA. V was clipped by 4 bases and J by 1 base, with 10 bases between them. This CDR3 has 13 residues. DNA for the CDR3: TGCAGCGTTGGTCGGGCAACGAACACTGAAGCTTTCTTT. Its translation: CSVGRATNTEAFF.

There are a few counts of this clone. The chain employs TRBV27 and TRBJ2-3, with D tentatively TRBD1 (5 bases). Per germline, CDR1 MNHEY and CDR2 SMNVEV (reference sequence). The CDR3 totals 16 residues. V was pared by 5 bases and J by 0 bases, with 15 bases between. The CDR3 DNA sequence: TGTGCCAGCAGTCCACTGGGTAGGGGTAGCACAGATACGCAGTATTTT. Translated, it gives CASSPLGRGSTDTQYF.

J is TRBJ2-5 and V is TRBV6-5, with 8 bases that match TRBD2. V lost 6 bases to trimming and J lost 5 bases; unmatched junction nucleotides: 8. The CDR3 contains 14 residues. The V gene's germline CDR1 is MNHEY and CDR2 SVGAGI. In DNA form, the CDR3 reads TGTGCCAGCAGCCAAAGCGGGAGTTACGAGACCCAGTACTTC. This gives the protein CASSQSGSYETQYF.

This clone is medium-sized (0.01 to 0.1%) within its sample. The chain carries TRBV7-2 and TRBJ1-1, with D hard to call. The CDR3 is 15 residues long. Germline V gene lookup returns CDR1 SGHTA and CDR2 FQGNSA. V shed 5 bases and J shed 1 base, with 14 bases lying between them. This CDR3 reads CASSPNVGSNTEAFF. The CDR3 region has the DNA TGTGCCAGCAGCCCAAACGTAGGGTCGAACACTGAAGCTTTCTTT.

The chain employs TRBV21-1 and TRBJ2-1; TRBD1, the table's D call, was not compared with the DNA. TRBV21-1 is annotated as a pseudogene. The CDR3 covers 16 residues. In DNA form, the CDR3 reads TGTGCCAGCAGCAAAGGTGGACAGGGTTCCTACAATGAGCAGTTCTTC. It translates to CASSKGGQGSYNEQFF.

The chain uses TRBV28 and TRBJ2-7, with 10 bases identical to TRBD2. This CDR3 spans 13 amino acids. Germline V CDR1 and CDR2: MDHEN, SYDVKM. V trimming: 5 bases; J trimming: 5 bases; junction bases outside the gene matches: 3. This CDR3 reads CASSPLAGDEQYF. CDR3 DNA sequence: TGTGCCAGCAGTCCCCTAGCGGGAGACGAGCAGTACTTC.

This clone was counted a single time. The chain combines TRBV19 with TRBJ1-5, with D perhaps TRBD1 (6 bases). In germline, CDR1 is LNHDA, CDR2 SQIVND (reference sequence). V lost 3 bases and J 2 bases, leaving 17 bases between the germline ends. There are 17 residues in the CDR3. The DNA of the CDR3 is TGTGCCAGTAGTATCTTAGCGGGGGCCCGGGGCAATCAGCCCCAGCATTTT. Protein sequence: CASSILAGARGNQPQHF.

V gene TRBV7-3 combines with J gene TRBJ1-2; 8 positions agree with TRBD1. CDR3 size: 13 residues. Germline loops: CDR1 SGHTA, CDR2 FQGTGA. V lost 5 bases to trimming and J lost 3 bases; unmatched junction nucleotides: 2. CDR3 DNA: TGTGCCAGCAGCCCAGGGGGCGACTATGGCTACACCTTC. Amino acids: CASSPGGDYGYTF.

J is TRBJ1-2 and V is TRBV5-1, with D perhaps TRBD1 (6 bases). V shed 0 bases and J shed 5 bases, with 14 bases lying between them. The CDR3 has 15 residues. Germline-derived CDR1 and CDR2 are SGHRS and YFSETQ. The CDR3 nucleotides are TGCGCCAGCAGCTTGGGGGGGACAAGTTCTTATGGCTACACCTTC. Translating gives CASSLGGTSSYGYTF.

The chain links TRBV27 to TRBJ2-7; possibly TRBD2 for D (6 bases). Germline CDR1 is MNHEY and CDR2 is SMNVEV (reference sequence). Trimming took 2 bases from V and 3 from J, leaving 14 bases between them. The CDR3 runs 15 residues. CDR3 DNA: TGTGCCAGCAGTTTAAGGGCAAGACTAGTCTACGAGCAGTACTTC. It encodes CASSLRARLVYEQYF.